The sequence of this T cell receptor beta chain was determined in a study of monozygotic twins with inflammatory bowel disease. This CDR3 comprises 14 residues. Germline CDR1 KGHSH, CDR2 LQKENI. After re-calling the 5' RACE reads, TCRdb lists one entry per CDR3 protein, DNA absent. The ten most abundant clones cover 2% to 3% of a sample with 350,000 to 550,000 distinct CDR3 sequences. For this clonotype: Its target is not known.

General study results and limits: Healthy twins showed more clonotype sharing with others than IBD patients, especially patients with disease activity. Variability in patient repertoires may have come partly from differing immunosuppressive treatments.

This sequence was found in a human donor with ulcerative colitis or Crohn's disease, or a healthy co-twin of an affected twin (not recorded which). This sequence joins TRBV18 and TRBJ1-2; TCRdb selects TRBD1, and the lack of DNA leaves this call unchecked. The sequencing sample was made of blood. CDR3 loop: CASSPSRGDYGYTF.